A single T cell receptor (beta chain) is shown here with its context. The source of the sample is a study of CD8 T cells in Susac syndrome. RNA amounts of about 0.5 to 1 ug underwent reverse transcription with random hexamers. TCRdb re-derived calls from the immunoSEQ multiplex PCR reads in MiXCR, one entry per CDR3 protein. The data show about 100,000 distinct CDR3 sequences, 95% seen once. Germline CDR1 and CDR2: DFQATT and SNEGSKA (reference sequence). CDR3 length: 13 residues. V was shortened by 3 bases and J by 4 bases, with 10 bases between the two germline ends. This clonotype was sampled from a human donor with Susac syndrome. The chain is built from TRBV20-1 and TRBJ1-5; no definite D call. Sequences were obtained from CD8+ T cells from PBMCs. CDR3 nucleotide sequence: TGCAGTGCTAGTTCCGTTCTAAATCAGCCCCAGCATTTT. Translation gives CSASSVLNQPQHF.